This is a list of T cell receptor beta chains from one sample in a study of blood T cell repertoires in COVID-19. Data came from immunoSEQ multiplex PCR; TCRdb stores just in-frame clones and leaves some out. The repertoire holds roughly 120,000 clones, with 84% as singletons. The specimen was peripheral blood. These receptors came from a woman aged 40 to 50 with acute or convalescent COVID-19. CDR3s include the opening cysteine and the closing phenylalanine or tryptophan. The D gene is left open where the match is weak. Only some rows state a clone size, as once, few, many or a class for expanded clones.

d_gene,abundance,j_gene,v_gene,CDR3nt,CDR3aa
.,.,TRBJ2-5,TRBV5-1,TGCGCCAGCAGCTTGACGGCGGGTCAAGAGACCCAGTACTTC,CASSLTAGQETQYF
.,.,TRBJ2-3,TRBV5-1,TGCGCCAGCAGCCTTGGGAGCAGGGGCTACACAGATACGCAGTATTTT,CASSLGSRGYTDTQYF
.,.,TRBJ2-3,TRBV19,TGTGCCAGTAGTCGATGGACAGTTCCGGGGAGTAGCACAGATACGCAGTATTTT,CASSRWTVPGSSTDTQYF
TRBD1,.,TRBJ1-3,TRBV6-4,TGTGCCGGCGGACAGGTAAAAAACACCATATATTTT,CAGGQVKNTIYF
.,.,TRBJ1-4,TRBV19,TGTGCCAGTAGTATAGATTTACGGAATGAAAAACTGTTTTTT,CASSIDLRNEKLFF
.,.,TRBJ1-1,TRBV7-3,TGTGCCAGCAGCTTATTTGTGAGCACTGAAGCTTTCTTT,CASSLFVSTEAFF
.,.,TRBJ1-3,TRBV19,TGTGCCAGTAACCCAGGGGGAAACACCATATATTTT,CASNPGGNTIYF
TRBD1,.,TRBJ2-6,TRBV7-3,TGTGCCAGCAGACCCGGACAGGGCATCGAGGCCAACGTCCTGACTTTC,CASRPGQGIEANVLTF
TRBD2,.,TRBJ2-3,TRBV3-1/TRBV3-2,TGTGCCAGCAGGAAACTAGCGGGGGGGGTAGGGACGCAGTATTTT,CASRKLAGGVGTQYF
TRBD1,.,TRBJ1-6,TRBV10-3,TGTGCCACCCTGACAGGGGATAATTCACCCCTCCACTTT,CATLTGDNSPLHF
TRBD2,.,TRBJ2-7,TRBV2,TGTGCCAGCAGGGAAAGCGGGACTAGCGGAACCAATCACGAGCAGTACTTC,CASRESGTSGTNHEQYF
.,once,TRBJ2-7,TRBV19,TGTGCCAGTAGTATAAATCCCTCAACAGGGTACGAGCAGTACTTC,CASSINPSTGYEQYF
TRBD1,.,TRBJ2-7,TRBV11-2,TGTGCCAGCAGCTTAGATCTAGGACAGGGGGCTGTCTACTTC,CASSLDLGQGAVYF
.,.,TRBJ2-7,TRBV30,TGTGCCTGGGACCGCGGGGGCACGCCGGGGGTCTACGAGCAGTACTTC,CAWDRGGTPGVYEQYF
.,.,TRBJ1-6,TRBV4-1,TGCGCCAGCAGCCAAGATAGTGGTAATTCACCCCTCCACTTT,CASSQDSGNSPLHF
TRBD1,.,TRBJ2-1,TRBV24-1,TGTGCCACCAGTGACCGACGACAGGGACACAACAATGAGCAGTTCTTC,CATSDRRQGHNNEQFF
.,.,TRBJ2-5,TRBV7-2,TGTGCCAGCAGTCTCGACCCAGCGGGAGAGACCCAGTACTTC,CASSLDPAGETQYF
.,.,TRBJ2-5,TRBV5-1,TGCGCCAGCAGCTCCGGTCTCCAAGAGACCCAGTACTTC,CASSSGLQETQYF
TRBD2,.,TRBJ2-1,TRBV11-2,TGTGCCAGCAGCTTAGCACCAAGCGGGGGGGCCCTTGAGCAGTTCTTC,CASSLAPSGGALEQFF
TRBD1,.,TRBJ1-1,TRBV18,TGTGCCAGCTCACCGGGACAGGGTACTGAAGCTTTCTTT,CASSPGQGTEAFF
.,once,TRBJ1-4,TRBV13,TGTGCCAGCAGCCAAATGGCCATTTCCCCTGAAAAACTGTTTTTT,CASSQMAISPEKLFF
.,.,TRBJ1-3,TRBV19,TGTGCCAGTAGTATCGGGGGAACTGGAAACACCATATATTTT,CASSIGGTGNTIYF